Listed below are T cell receptor beta chains from one sample, sequenced in a study of OX40 agonist ivuxolimab in advanced cancers. TCRdb's copy holds only in-frame clones and misses some; the assay was immunoSEQ multiplex PCR. The data contain over 15,000 clones, around 87% of them seen just once; the ten biggest clones take up roughly 34%. The sequencing here drew on CD4+ or CD8+ T cells sorted from blood, taken in a trial of the OX40 agonist ivuxolimab. These receptors came from an adult with an advanced solid tumor such as melanoma, head and neck, liver or kidney cancer. CDR3s include the opening cysteine and the closing phenylalanine or tryptophan. A D gene is named only where the DNA matches it firmly. Clone size is given for some rows only: seen once, a few or many times, or a class if the clone is expanded.

V,J,size,D,DNA,CDR3
TRBV7-3,TRBJ2-7,-,-,TGTGCCAGCAGCCCGGGGCTAGCTTACCACGAGCAGTACTTC,CASSPGLAYHEQYF
TRBV30,TRBJ2-7,-,-,TGTGCCTGGAGTGTACGGGCCTACGAGCAGTACTTC,CAWSVRAYEQYF
TRBV28,TRBJ2-7,-,-,TGTGCCAGCAGTTTAAGCAGCACCTCTCTGGACGAGCAGTACTTC,CASSLSSTSLDEQYF
TRBV9,TRBJ2-2,-,-,TGTGCCAGCAGCGTAGAATCCGGGGGCGGCGGGGAGCTGTTTTTT,CASSVESGGGGELFF
TRBV4-1,TRBJ2-1,-,-,TGCGCCAGCAGCCAAGATGCGGGTGAGCAGTTCTTC,CASSQDAGEQFF
TRBV7-8,TRBJ2-2,medium-sized,TRBD1,TGTGCCAGCCATCCGGGGACAGGGGGCACCGGGGAGCTGTTTTTT,CASHPGTGGTGELFF
TRBV29-1,TRBJ2-7,-,-,TGCAGCGTGTTCGGTGACGAGCAGTACTTC,CSVFGDEQYF
TRBV28,TRBJ2-1,-,TRBD2,TGTGCCAGCAGTAGACTAGCGGGAAGTCCCTACAATGAGCAGTTCTTC,CASSRLAGSPYNEQFF
TRBV9,TRBJ2-1,-,-,TGTGCCAGCAGCCCATGGACCCCGAGCTCCTACAATGAGCAGTTCTTC,CASSPWTPSSYNEQFF
TRBV9,TRBJ1-5,-,-,TGTGCCAGCAGCGTAGGGGGAGACGGTCAGCCCCAGCATTTT,CASSVGGDGQPQHF
TRBV7-9,TRBJ2-7,few,-,TGTGCCAGCAGCTTACTAGATTACGAGCAGTACTTC,CASSLLDYEQYF
TRBV6-1,TRBJ1-5,-,-,TGTGCCAGCAGAGGAGATGGTGAGGCCAATCAGCCCCAGCATTTT,CASRGDGEANQPQHF
TRBV2,TRBJ2-1,-,TRBD2,TGTGCCATTTCTAGCGGGAGGCTCCATGAGCAGTTCTTC,CAISSGRLHEQFF
TRBV19,TRBJ2-2,-,-,TGTGCCAGTAATTTAGGGATTACCTCCGGGGAGCTGTTTTTT,CASNLGITSGELFF
TRBV2,TRBJ2-7,-,-,TGTGCCAGCAGTGATAATTATTACGAGCAGTACTTC,CASSDNYYEQYF
TRBV11-1,TRBJ2-1,-,-,TGTGCCAGCAGCCCCCGAACACCCCCAGAGCAGTTCTTC,CASSPRTPPEQFF
TRBV29-1,TRBJ2-7,-,-,TGCAGCGTTATCACAGCCTCCTACGAGCAGTACTTC,CSVITASYEQYF
TRBV4-1,TRBJ2-3,-,-,TGCGCCAGCAGCCAAGTTGTAGGGGGCACAGATACGCAGTATTTT,CASSQVVGGTDTQYF
TRBV2,TRBJ1-4,-,TRBD1,TGTGCCAGTGGGGACAGGGCTAATGAAAAACTGTTTTTT,CASGDRANEKLFF
TRBV6-5,TRBJ2-7,-,-,TGTGCCAGCAGTTACGGGCAGGGACTTGACGAGCAGTACTTC,CASSYGQGLDEQYF
TRBV7-8,TRBJ2-7,-,TRBD1,TGTGCCAGCAGCTTAGCGGGGACAGGGGGCCCAAACTACGAGCAGTACTTC,CASSLAGTGGPNYEQYF
TRBV5-6,TRBJ2-1,-,-,TGTGCCAGCAGCTTCAGGCTAGCGATGAGCTCCTACAATGAGCAGTTCTTC,CASSFRLAMSSYNEQFF
TRBV6-4,TRBJ2-1,-,TRBD2,TGTGCCAGCAGTGTCCGGGCTAGCGGGAGTTATAATGAGCAGTTCTTC,CASSVRASGSYNEQFF
TRBV4-1,TRBJ2-1,once,TRBD1,TGCGCCAGCAGCCACCGGACAGGGAGCTCCTACAATGAGCAGTTCTTC,CASSHRTGSSYNEQFF
TRBV27,TRBJ1-5,-,-,TGTGCCAGCAGTTTATCGAGCAATCAGCCCCAGCATTTT,CASSLSSNQPQHF
TRBV2,TRBJ1-4,-,-,TGTGCCAGCCGCAAAGGGTTAACGGAAAAACTGTTTTTT,CASRKGLTEKLFF
TRBV7-6,TRBJ1-1,-,TRBD1,TGTGCCAGCAGCCAAACAGGGGGTGGAGACACTGAAGCTTTCTTT,CASSQTGGGDTEAFF
TRBV10-3,TRBJ2-1,-,-,TGTGCCATTACCGGGAGCTCCTACAATGAGCAGTTCTTC,CAITGSSYNEQFF
TRBV9,TRBJ2-1,-,-,TGTGCCAGCAGCCTTATCCCCGATCGGGTTCTCGGCAATGAGCAGTTCTTC,CASSLIPDRVLGNEQFF
TRBV13,TRBJ2-7,-,TRBD1,TGTGCCAGCAGCACAGGGGGCGATAGTCGGCAGTACTTC,CASSTGGDSRQYF
TRBV27,TRBJ2-7,-,TRBD2,TGTGCCAGCAGTCTACTGGGACTAGCGGGAGATAAGGAGCAGTACTTC,CASSLLGLAGDKEQYF
TRBV27,TRBJ1-1,-,-,TGTGCCAGCAAACAGGGAAACACTGAAGCTTTCTTT,CASKQGNTEAFF
TRBV5-5,TRBJ2-7,-,TRBD2,TGTGCCAGCAGCTTGTTCGCTAGCGGGGGGTACGAGCAGTACTTC,CASSLFASGGYEQYF
TRBV5-6,TRBJ2-1,-,TRBD1,TGTGCCAGCAGCTTTACCTCAGGGGGCAATGAGCAGTTCTTC,CASSFTSGGNEQFF
TRBV2,TRBJ1-2,-,TRBD1,TGTGCCAGCAGTGAAGCTTTGGGACAGAACCCCAACTATGGCTACACCTTC,CASSEALGQNPNYGYTF
TRBV6-5,TRBJ2-5,-,-,TGTGCCAGCAGTTACTCGATCCCAGGGCTTGCGGAGACCCAGTACTTC,CASSYSIPGLAETQYF
TRBV6-1,TRBJ1-2,-,-,TGTGCCAGCAGACCTCAGAGGTCCAACTATGGCTACACCTTC,CASRPQRSNYGYTF
TRBV28,TRBJ2-3,-,TRBD2,TGTGCCAGCAGTTTAACCCTAGCGGGAAGCACAGATACGCAGTATTTT,CASSLTLAGSTDTQYF
TRBV5-6,TRBJ2-7,-,-,TGTGCCAGCAGCTTAGGGGCGGCGCCCTACGAGCAGTACTTC,CASSLGAAPYEQYF
TRBV6-4,TRBJ2-1,-,TRBD2,TGTGCCAGCAGTCCATCCGGGACTAGCGGGATGGATGAGCAGTTCTTC,CASSPSGTSGMDEQFF
TRBV7-3,TRBJ2-3,-,-,TGTGCCAGCAGTTTGTACGGGGGGCTAGTTTCAGAATTAGATACGCAGTATTTT,CASSLYGGLVSELDTQYF
TRBV6-5,TRBJ2-3,-,-,TGTGCCAGCAGTTACGGACAGCCACCCACAGATACGCAGTATTTT,CASSYGQPPTDTQYF
TRBV20-1,TRBJ1-5,-,-,TGCAGTGCTAGAGATATGGGGACCCAGCATTTT,CSARDMGTQHF